This T cell receptor (beta chain) appears in the sequencing data of a study of graft-versus-host responses after intestinal transplantation. Clones were read by immunoSEQ multiplex PCR, and TCRdb kept only the in-frame ones, dropping some. The table has some 120,000 clones, over 85% seen once; the top ten hold 0.16%. This clone was seen a handful of times. The antigen is not known. V trimming: 3 bases; J trimming: 3 bases; junction bases outside the gene matches: 3. This CDR3 region has 15 residues. Germline-derived CDR1 and CDR2 are MNHNS and SASEGT. The V and J genes are TRBV6-1 and TRBJ1-5, with TRBD1 matching 9 bases. This clonotype originated in a human donor who received an intestinal transplant. This specimen was unstimulated CD4+ T cells sorted from spleen or lymph node cells, taken before intestinal transplant. The CDR3 nucleotides read TGTGCCAGCAGTGAGACAGGGGGGTCCAATCAGCCCCAGCATTTT. This translates into CASSETGGSNQPQHF.